This TCR beta chain was observed in a study of T cells in Graves' hyperthyroidism and ophthalmopathy. Study-level points and caveats: Ophthalmopathy onset followed model prediction by a median approximately seven months. Researchers found most expanded thyroid clonotypes above 0.001 in blood as well.

Isolation of PBMCs was performed on 8.5 to 10 ml fresh peripheral blood. CDR3 length: 15 residues. CDR1 SGHDT and CDR2 YYEEEE come from the germline V gene. V dropped 1 base and J dropped 1; count of bases not matched to a gene: 4. A remark on this clonotype: Its antigen is unidentified.

There were TCR beta CDR3 regions amplified from RNA transcripts. The TCR CDR3 was amplified in a first-round RT-PCR using the HTBI primer set. In TCRdb, the multiplex PCR reads were re-called with MiXCR into one record per CDR3 protein. The repertoire holds approximately 370,000 distinct CDR3 sequences, with approximately 18% as singletons. Sequenced material: blood. The chain links TRBV5-6 to TRBJ1-1; 7 bases match TRBD1. This receptor was obtained from a woman aged 30 to 39 with Graves' hyperthyroidism that later progressed to Graves' ophthalmopathy. CDR3 nucleotide sequence: TGTGCCAGCAGCTTGACCACAGGGGCGAACACTGAAGCTTTCTTT. It encodes CASSLTTGANTEAFF.